The TCR beta chain described here comes from a study of technical replicates of blood from a few donors. This CDR3 has 14 residues. With V trimmed by 6 bases and J by 4 bases, 5 bases remained unmatched. CDR1 SNHLY and CDR2 FYNNEI come from the germline V gene. Assay: immunoSEQ multiplex PCR; the TCRdb copy retains only in-frame clones and omits some. There are about 69,000 clones in the sample; over 80% occur only once, and roughly 5% lies in the top ten. Sequencing was done on a sample of PBMCs. The chain couples TRBV2 to TRBJ2-2; 7 bases fit TRBD2. This receptor was taken from a human donor in good health. Some clones in this sample may be carry-over from other donors' samples. The CDR3 protein is CASRLGGGTGELFF. The CDR3 DNA reads as TGTGCCAGCAGGCTGGGGGGGGGCACCGGGGAGCTGTTTTTT.